The 28 T cell receptor beta chains reported below all come from one sample, sequenced in a study of CXCR3-negative and CXCR3-positive naive CD8 T cells. TRB cDNA was prepared as libraries by UMI-labeled 5' RACE. TCRdb reworked the 5' RACE reads into one entry per CDR3 protein, no DNA. The sample spans tens of thousands of distinct CDR3 sequences; the ten largest clones claim about 1%. The sequenced material came from naive CXCR3- CD8+ T cells from blood. Regarding subset: CD45RO-CCR7+CD27+CD95- naive CD8+ T cells lacking CXCR3 (TNR3-). The receptors come from a human donor in good health. Some clones in this sample may be carry-over from other donors' samples.

This chain links TRBV4-2 with TRBJ1-2. Germline lookup yields CDR1 LGHNA and CDR2 YNFKEQ. The CDR3 is 16 residues long. The CDR3 protein is CASSQDVTYSNYGYTF.

The chain joins TRBV6-6 to TRBJ2-1; TCRdb indicates TRBD1, and absent DNA this call remains unverified. From germline, CDR1 is MNHNY and CDR2 SVGAGI (reference sequence). The CDR3 has 13 amino acids. CDR3 residues: CAIWGGGNNEQFF.

J is TRBJ2-1 and V is TRBV7-2; as DNA is missing, the TRBD1 call by TCRdb cannot be tested. Germline V gene sequence: CDR1 SGHTA, CDR2 FQGNSA. The CDR3 totals 14 residues. The CDR3 sequence: CASSADIGAAEQFF. Looking up the rest from reference TRBV7-2 and TRBJ2-1 gives the full variable domain: GAGVSQSPSNKVTEKGKDVELRCDPISGHTALYWYRQSLGQGLEFLIYFQGNSAPDKSGLPSDRFSAERTGGSVSTLTIQRTQQEDSAVYLCASSADIGAAEQFFGPGTRLTVL.

This chain connects TRBV29-1 to TRBJ1-3. There are 13 residues in the CDR3. Germline-derived CDR1 and CDR2 are SQVTM and ANQGSEA. CDR3 loop: CSVDDNSGNTIYF.

The chain has TRBV20-1 and TRBJ2-1; TCRdb's assignment of TRBD1 cannot be checked, as there is no DNA. Germline loops: CDR1 DFQATT, CDR2 SNEGSKA (reference sequence). CDR3 length: 14 residues. The CDR3 here is CSARGQGEVAEQFF.

This chain uses TRBV7-2 with TRBJ2-7; TCRdb indicates TRBD1, and absent DNA this call remains unverified. Germline CDR1 is SGHTA and CDR2 is FQGNSA. The CDR3 consists of 17 residues. The CDR3 protein is CASSHPLEAGASYEQYF.

V usage is TRBV7-9 and J usage is TRBJ1-1. The V gene's germline CDR1 is SEHNR and CDR2 FQNEAQ (reference sequence). CDR3 length: 12 residues. CDR3 in amino acids: CASSLVAEEACF.

The V gene is TRBV29-1, the J gene TRBJ2-1; the D gene TCRdb calls, TRBD1, cannot be checked with no DNA. The CDR3 is 11 residues long. The germline V gene has CDR1 SQVTM and CDR2 ANQGSEA. The chain's CDR3 is CSGTQGNEQFF.

The rearrangement uses TRBV11-2 and TRBJ2-1; TCRdb outputs TRBD1, but without DNA this stays unchecked. Per the germline V gene, CDR1 is SGHAT and CDR2 is FQNNGV. The CDR3 is 15 residues long. CDR3 in amino acids: CASSLHGPGDNGQFF.

The chain uses TRBV20-1 and TRBJ2-7. The CDR3 runs 12 residues. The V gene's germline CDR1 is DFQATT and CDR2 SNEGSKA (reference sequence). The chain's CDR3 is CSARDRNYEQYF.

The gene calls are TRBV5-1 and TRBJ1-1. In germline, CDR1 is SGHRS, CDR2 YFSETQ. This CDR3 is 13 amino acids long. CDR3 residues: CASSLVPDTEAFF.

The chain employs TRBV2 and TRBJ2-7; TCRdb names TRBD1, which stays unverified in the absence of DNA. The germline gives CDR1 SNHLY, CDR2 FYNNEI. The CDR3 sequence is 14 residues long. CDR3 amino acids: CASSAYRGTYEQYF.

V usage is TRBV14 and J usage is TRBJ2-4; the TRBD1 assignment by TCRdb is unverifiable without DNA. Per the germline V gene, CDR1 is SGHDN and CDR2 is FVKESK. The CDR3 loop spans 14 amino acids. The CDR3 loop reads CASSLGTGGVIQYF.

The chain links TRBV15 to TRBJ2-7; TCRdb's D call, TRBD2, is unchecked because there is no DNA. CDR3 length: 15 residues. Germline lookup yields CDR1 LNHNV and CDR2 YYDKDF (reference sequence). CDR3 amino acids: CATSSRLASSYEQYF.

V usage is TRBV29-1 and J usage is TRBJ2-3; checking the TCRdb D call of TRBD2 is not possible without DNA. This CDR3 is built from 15 residues. Germline values: CDR1 SQVTM, CDR2 ANQGSEA. The CDR3 reads CSVEWLAGPADTRYF.

The rearrangement links TRBV12-5 to TRBJ2-7; with no DNA, the TCRdb D assignment of TRBD1 cannot be verified. Germline V CDR1 and CDR2: LGHNT, FRNRAP. This CDR3 spans 12 amino acids. The CDR3 sequence: CASGPDTYEQYF.

The genes are TRBV6-5 and TRBJ2-1; as DNA is missing, the TRBD1 call by TCRdb cannot be tested. This CDR3 is built from 15 residues. Germline-derived CDR1 and CDR2 are MNHEY and SVGAGI. The chain's CDR3 is CASSRGGSSYNEQFF.

The V and J genes are TRBV7-9 and TRBJ2-5; there is no DNA to check the TCRdb D call of TRBD1. The CDR3 spans 13 residues. Germline assignment: CDR1 SEHNR and CDR2 FQNEAQ (reference sequence). CDR3 residues: CASSLGQAETQYF.

The rearrangement links TRBV5-5 to TRBJ2-1; the D call from TCRdb, TRBD1, cannot be confirmed without DNA. There are 15 residues in the CDR3. Germline CDR1 and CDR2: SGHKS and YYEKEE (reference sequence). The CDR3 is CASSLGLGTGDEQFF.

The chain links TRBV27 to TRBJ2-3; absent DNA, TCRdb's TRBD1 call cannot be checked. CDR3 length: 15 residues. The V gene's germline CDR1 is MNHEY and CDR2 SMNVEV (reference sequence). The CDR3 sequence is CASSLFPGATDTQYF.

The chain joins TRBV29-1 to TRBJ1-4. Germline CDR1 reads SQVTM; CDR2 reads ANQGSEA. CDR3 length equals 14 residues. The CDR3 spells CSVLDREGPEKLFF.

This chain links TRBV5-5 with TRBJ1-1; TCRdb names TRBD1, which stays unverified in the absence of DNA. This CDR3 spans 15 amino acids. The V gene's germline CDR1 is SGHKS and CDR2 YYEKEE (reference sequence). The CDR3 region is CASSPDRARNTEAFF.

The J gene is TRBJ2-5, the V gene TRBV7-8; TCRdb's D call, TRBD1, is unchecked because there is no DNA. Germline V gene sequence: CDR1 SGHVS, CDR2 FQNEAQ. There are 14 residues in the CDR3. The CDR3 region is CASSLATGPETQYF.

CDR3 protein: CASRRLAGGITDTQYF. V and J are TRBV4-2 and TRBJ2-3; TCRdb lists TRBD2, though no DNA is available to test this call. This CDR3 has 16 residues. Germline V gives CDR1 LGHNA, CDR2 YNFKEQ.

V and J are TRBV12-3 or TRBV12-4 and TRBJ1-1; the D call of TRBD1 rests on TCRdb alone, since no DNA is present to check it. This CDR3 contains 14 residues. The chain's CDR3 is CASSPRTRGSEAFF.

The CDR3: CATSRDSPALGEQYF. The chain combines TRBV15 with TRBJ2-7; TCRdb outputs TRBD2, but without DNA this stays unchecked. Germline CDR1 and CDR2: LNHNV and YYDKDF (reference sequence). The CDR3 has 15 residues. Looking up the rest from reference TRBV15 and TRBJ2-7 gives the full variable domain: DAMVIQNPRYQVTQFGKPVTLSCSQTLNHNVMYWYQQKSSQAPKLLFHYYDKDFNNEADTPDNFQSRRPNTSFCFLDIRSPGLGDTAMYLCATSRDSPALGEQYFGPGTRLTVT.

This chain connects TRBV28 to TRBJ1-3; the TCRdb call, TRBD1, lacks DNA for checking. The CDR3 is 18 residues long. Germline V gene sequence: CDR1 MDHEN, CDR2 SYDVKM. The CDR3 sequence: CASSLYRVDRDSGNTIYF.

The V call is TRBV29-1, the J call TRBJ2-2. Germline V CDR1 and CDR2: SQVTM, ANQGSEA. CDR3 length: 13 residues. This chain's CDR3 is CSVGKGNTGELFF.